This T cell receptor beta chain came from a study of cytomegalovirus exposure and HLA in healthy donors. Study-wide findings and caveats: According to a later analysis, most TCR beta chains associated with CMV appeared HLA-restricted. Association of a missense DCLRE1C variant with TCR beta V- and J-gene trimming was reported in a later analysis.

This clone was seen more than once but under ten times. The target antigen is unknown. The PCR used 60 Vbeta and 13 Jbeta primers. The repertoire was sequenced with immunoSEQ multiplex PCR; TCRdb's copy has only in-frame clones and lacks some. Of about 120,000 clones listed, 65% to 80% are singletons. CDR1 and CDR2 (germline): WSHSY, SAAADI. V lost 4 bases to trimming and J lost 3 bases; unmatched junction nucleotides: 7. This CDR3 is 18 amino acids long. The chain couples TRBV10-2 to TRBJ2-3, with 16 bases matching TRBD2. The receptor's source is a man between 60 and 75 years old in good health and CMV-seropositive. Source material: PBMCs. CDR3: CASSVAGTSGGVTDTQYF. The CDR3 DNA follows: TGCGCCAGCAGTGTTGCCGGGACTAGCGGGGGGGTGACAGATACGCAGTATTTT.